This is a list of T cell receptor beta chains from one sample in a study of cytomegalovirus exposure and HLA in healthy donors. Libraries were prepared by immunoSEQ multiplex PCR; TCRdb keeps only in-frame clonotypes and omits some of them. The data contain about 170,000 clones, about 72% of them singletons. The sequencing sample was made of PBMCs. These receptors were collected from a girl aged 5 to 17 in good health and CMV-seronegative. The CDR3 runs from the conserved cysteine through the conserved F or W. A D gene is named only where the DNA matches it firmly. Not every row has a clone size; where given, it reads once, few, many or a size class.

TGTGCCAGCAGTCTAGGACAGACGTATGGCTACACCTTC	CASSLGQTYGYTF	TRBJ1-2	NA	NA	TRBV27
TGCGCCAGCACCCCTTTCGGCGGCCCAGATACGCAGTATTTT	CASTPFGGPDTQYF	TRBJ2-3	NA	NA	TRBV10-2
TGCGCCAGCAGCTTGTTAGGACAGGGGTTGGCGGAGCAGTACTTC	CASSLLGQGLAEQYF	TRBJ2-7	TRBD1	NA	TRBV5-1
TGCGCCAGCAGCCAGGAGACAGCCGACCTTAATTCACCCCTCCACTTT	CASSQETADLNSPLHF	TRBJ1-6	NA	NA	TRBV5-1
TGTGCCAGCAGCTTAAGCCCGGGACTGATCAATGAGCAGTTCTTC	CASSLSPGLINEQFF	TRBJ2-1	NA	NA	TRBV5-4
TGTGCCAGTAAAAAACGGACCGGGACAGGGGGGTTCGGGAACACTGAAGCTTTCTTT	CASKKRTGTGGFGNTEAFF	TRBJ1-1	TRBD1	NA	TRBV2
TGCGCCAGCAGCTTGGCATCCGGTTGGAACACTGAAGCTTTCTTT	CASSLASGWNTEAFF	TRBJ1-1	NA	NA	TRBV5-1
TGTGCCAGCAGTGTAGGATCAGGGGGAGCTTTCTTT	CASSVGSGGAFF	TRBJ1-1	TRBD1	NA	TRBV2
TGTGCCAGCAGCTCCAAGACAGGGAGCCAAGAGACCCAGTACTTC	CASSSKTGSQETQYF	TRBJ2-5	TRBD1	NA	TRBV5-6
TGTGCCAGCAGTGGGGACGCGGGACTAGGGTACGAGCAGTACTTC	CASSGDAGLGYEQYF	TRBJ2-7	TRBD2	NA	TRBV2
TGTGCTAGTGGTTTAGGACTCAATACGCAGTATTTT	CASGLGLNTQYF	TRBJ2-3	NA	NA	TRBV12-5
TGCAGCGTTGAGACAGGGCAATACACTGAAGCTTTCTTT	CSVETGQYTEAFF	TRBJ1-1	TRBD1	few	TRBV29-1
TGTGCCAGCAGTGACCCTGGGACAGGGGTTCAGCCCCAGCATTTT	CASSDPGTGVQPQHF	TRBJ1-5	TRBD1	NA	TRBV6-1
TGTGCCAGCAGTGAATGGACAGCACTCTACGAGCAGTACTTC	CASSEWTALYEQYF	TRBJ2-7	NA	NA	TRBV6-1